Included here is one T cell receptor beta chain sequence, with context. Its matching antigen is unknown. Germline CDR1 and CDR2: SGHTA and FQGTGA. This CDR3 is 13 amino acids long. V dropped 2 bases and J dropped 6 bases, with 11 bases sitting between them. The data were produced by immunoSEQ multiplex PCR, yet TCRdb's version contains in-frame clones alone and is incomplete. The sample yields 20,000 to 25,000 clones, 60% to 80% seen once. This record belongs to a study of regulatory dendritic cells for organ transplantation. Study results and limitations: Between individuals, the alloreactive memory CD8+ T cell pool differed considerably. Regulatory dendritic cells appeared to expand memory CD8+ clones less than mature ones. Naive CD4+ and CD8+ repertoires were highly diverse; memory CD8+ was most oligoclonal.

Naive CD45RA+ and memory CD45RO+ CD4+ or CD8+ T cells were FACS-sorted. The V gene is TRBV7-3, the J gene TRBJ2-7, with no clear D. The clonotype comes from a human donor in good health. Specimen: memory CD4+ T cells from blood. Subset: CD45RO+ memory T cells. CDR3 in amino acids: CASSLSKSGEQYF. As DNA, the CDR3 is TGTGCCAGCAGCTTATCGAAGTCGGGCGAGCAGTACTTC.